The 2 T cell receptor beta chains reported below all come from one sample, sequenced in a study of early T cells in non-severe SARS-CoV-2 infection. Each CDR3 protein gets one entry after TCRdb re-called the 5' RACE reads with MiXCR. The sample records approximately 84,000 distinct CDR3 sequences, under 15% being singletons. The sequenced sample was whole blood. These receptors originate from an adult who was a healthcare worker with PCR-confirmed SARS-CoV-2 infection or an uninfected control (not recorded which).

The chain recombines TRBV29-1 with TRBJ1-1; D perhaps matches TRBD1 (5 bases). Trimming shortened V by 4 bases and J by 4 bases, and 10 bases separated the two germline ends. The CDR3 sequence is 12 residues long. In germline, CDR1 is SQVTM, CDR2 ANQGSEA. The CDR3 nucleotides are TGCAGCGTTGGTGCAGGGCTCACTGAAGCTTTCTTT. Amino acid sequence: CSVGAGLTEAFF.

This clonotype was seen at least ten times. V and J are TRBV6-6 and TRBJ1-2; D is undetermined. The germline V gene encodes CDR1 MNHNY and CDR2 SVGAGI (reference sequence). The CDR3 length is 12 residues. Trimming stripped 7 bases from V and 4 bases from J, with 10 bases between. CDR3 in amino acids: CASTMESYGYTF. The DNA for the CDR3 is TGTGCCAGCACCATGGAGAGCTATGGCTACACCTTC.